This T cell receptor (beta chain) was documented in a study of cytomegalovirus exposure and HLA in healthy donors. Study results and caveats: The records held CMV serostatus as the only immune exposure information. Per a prior analysis, the majority of TCR beta V segments were productive roughly 90% or roughly 30% of the time.

Donors sampled were nominally healthy, though unrecorded immune exposures were likely. Germline V gene lookup returns CDR1 GTSNPN and CDR2 SVGIG (reference sequence). V dropped 0 bases and J dropped 2 bases, with 16 bases sitting between them. CDR3 length: 16 residues. This clone was seen a few times. Its antigen remains unknown. In the PCR, 60 Vbeta and 13 Jbeta primers were used. Only in-frame clones appear in the TCRdb table, and some are missing; sequencing was by immunoSEQ multiplex PCR. Among roughly 87,000 clones listed, 70% to 75% were seen once. The source material was PBMCs. The source is a man in his sixties in good health and CMV-seronegative. The rearrangement joins TRBV30 to TRBJ1-1, with D maybe TRBD1 (5 bases). The CDR3 region has the DNA TGTGCCTGGAGTGTTTTTTTTGGCAGGGAAAACACTGAAGCTTTCTTT. Its protein product is CAWSVFFGRENTEAFF.